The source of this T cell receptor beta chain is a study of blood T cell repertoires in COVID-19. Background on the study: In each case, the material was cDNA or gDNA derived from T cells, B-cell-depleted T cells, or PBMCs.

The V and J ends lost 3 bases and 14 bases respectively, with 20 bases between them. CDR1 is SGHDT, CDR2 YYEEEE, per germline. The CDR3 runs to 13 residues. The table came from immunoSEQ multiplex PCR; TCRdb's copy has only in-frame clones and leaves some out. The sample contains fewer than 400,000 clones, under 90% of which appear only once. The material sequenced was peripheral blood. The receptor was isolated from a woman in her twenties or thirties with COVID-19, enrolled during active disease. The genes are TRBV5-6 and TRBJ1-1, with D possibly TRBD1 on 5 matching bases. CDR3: CASSSEGGASLFF. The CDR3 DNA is TGTGCCAGCAGCTCGGAGGGAGGGGCCTCCTTGTTCTTT. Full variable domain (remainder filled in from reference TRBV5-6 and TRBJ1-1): DAGVTQSPTHLIKTRGQQVTLRCSPKSGHDTVSWYQQALGQGPQFIFQYYEEEERQRGNFPDRFSGHQFPNYSSELNVNALLLGDSALYLCASSSEGGASLFFGQGTRLTVV.